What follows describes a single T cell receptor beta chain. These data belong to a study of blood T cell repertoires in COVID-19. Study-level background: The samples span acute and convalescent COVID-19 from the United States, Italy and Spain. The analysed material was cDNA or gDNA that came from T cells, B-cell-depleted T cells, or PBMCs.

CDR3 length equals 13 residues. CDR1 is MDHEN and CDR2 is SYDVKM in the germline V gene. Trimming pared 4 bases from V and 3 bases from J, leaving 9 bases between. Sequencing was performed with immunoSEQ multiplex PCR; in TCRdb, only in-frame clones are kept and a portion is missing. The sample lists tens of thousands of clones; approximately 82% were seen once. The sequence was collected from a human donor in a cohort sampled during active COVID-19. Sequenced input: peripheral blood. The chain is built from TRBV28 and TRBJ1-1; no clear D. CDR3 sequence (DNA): TGTGCCAGCAGTTATCGAGGGTACACTGAAGCTTTCTTT. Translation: CASSYRGYTEAFF.